Sequencing of this T cell receptor (beta chain) was carried out in a study of shared clonotypes between healthy human individuals. Donors were healthy HIV-negative adults without recent acute infections or vaccinations. Genomic DNA per cell subset filled all wells of several immunoSEQ plates. Each unsorted PBMC replicate got 300 ng genomic DNA, tens of thousands of genomes. Assay: immunoSEQ multiplex PCR; the TCRdb copy retains only in-frame clones and omits some. The repertoire has about half a million clones, around 80% of them found once; the top ten carry roughly 12%. Germline CDR1 reads MNHEY; CDR2 reads SMNVEV (reference sequence). V was shortened by 5 bases and J by 1 base, with 8 bases between the two germline ends. The CDR3 length is 13 residues.

Sequenced: PBMCs. V usage is TRBV27 and J usage is TRBJ1-1; D is uncertain. The source is a woman between 35 and 50 years old in good health. Some clones in this sample may be carry-over from other donors' samples. CDR3 region: CASSRTENTEAFF. In DNA form, the CDR3 reads TGTGCCAGCAGTCGAACAGAGAACACTGAAGCTTTCTTT.